This T cell receptor beta chain derives from a study of somatic mutations in cytotoxic T cells in rheumatoid arthritis. The method was immunoSEQ multiplex PCR; TCRdb's version includes in-frame clones alone and lacks a portion of them. The sample contains roughly 14,000 clones, about 89% of which appear only once. CD4+ cells and CD8+ cells were each obtained through positive magnetic bead selection, and their purity was assessed by flow cytometry. This TCR was sampled from a man aged 65-85 years with rheumatoid arthritis. The specimen sequenced was CD4+ T cells sorted from blood.

The CDR3 loop reads CASSLGSRETQYF. CDR3 sequence (DNA): TGCGCCAGCAGCTTAGGGAGCCGGGAGACCCAGTACTTC. The J gene is TRBJ2-5, the V gene TRBV5-1; TRBD2 might be the D (5 bases). Trimming pared 2 bases from V and 5 bases from J, leaving 10 bases between. The V gene's germline CDR1 is SGHRS and CDR2 YFSETQ. The CDR3 has 13 residues.